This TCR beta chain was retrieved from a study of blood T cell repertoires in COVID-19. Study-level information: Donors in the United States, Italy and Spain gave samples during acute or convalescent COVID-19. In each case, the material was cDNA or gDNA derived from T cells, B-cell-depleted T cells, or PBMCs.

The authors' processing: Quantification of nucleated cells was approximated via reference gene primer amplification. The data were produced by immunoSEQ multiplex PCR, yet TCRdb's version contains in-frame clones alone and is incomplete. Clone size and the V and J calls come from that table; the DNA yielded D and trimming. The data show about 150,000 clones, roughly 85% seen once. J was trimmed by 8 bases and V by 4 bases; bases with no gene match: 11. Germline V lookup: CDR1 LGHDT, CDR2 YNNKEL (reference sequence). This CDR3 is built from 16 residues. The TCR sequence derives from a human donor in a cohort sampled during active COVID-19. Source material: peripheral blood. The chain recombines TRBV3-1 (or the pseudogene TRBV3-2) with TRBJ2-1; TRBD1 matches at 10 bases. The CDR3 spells CASSPIETGGIDEQFF. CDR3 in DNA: TGTGCCAGCAGCCCAATAGAGACAGGGGGCATCGATGAGCAGTTCTTC.